The next 14 T cell receptor beta chains were all read from a single sample in a study of high-grade serous ovarian cancer treatment subgroups. Using immunoSEQ multiplex PCR, the repertoire was profiled, and TCRdb retains in-frame clones only, with some absent. The sample yields tens of thousands of clones, about 80% seen once. Tumor samples were obtained before definitive surgery or chemotherapy. Sample: tumor tissue. All receptors come from a human donor with high-grade serous ovarian cancer.

This chain connects TRBV2 to TRBJ2-1, with D perhaps matching TRBD1 (5 bases). The CDR3 covers 13 residues. Trimming removed 7 bases at V and 0 bases at J, with 7 bases between. CDR1 and CDR2 (germline): SNHLY, FYNNEI. This CDR3 reads CASTGPSYNEQFF. CDR3 in DNA: TGTGCCAGCACAGGGCCCTCCTACAATGAGCAGTTCTTC.

This clone was seen a few times. V usage is TRBV6-1 and J usage is TRBJ1-5; D unresolved. The germline V gene has CDR1 MNHNS and CDR2 SASEGT. Trimming took 3 bases from V and 7 from J, leaving 4 bases between them. The CDR3 contains 11 residues. The CDR3 loop reads CASSEGQPQHF. The DNA for the CDR3 is TGTGCCAGCAGTGAGGGGCAGCCCCAGCATTTT.

The chain employs TRBV4-1 and TRBJ2-7; 10 positions agree with TRBD2. The V gene's germline CDR1 is MGHRA and CDR2 YSYEKL. This CDR3 spans 15 amino acids. After removal of 3 bases from V and 7 bases from J, the junction contained 9 bases not matched to a gene. Written as DNA, the CDR3 is TGCGCCAGCAGCCAGGTATCTAGCGGGAGCGGTGAGCAGTACTTC. This gives the protein CASSQVSSGSGEQYF.

This sequence joins TRBV2 and TRBJ2-5, with 7 bases matching TRBD1. Losses at the gene ends were 7 bases for V and 1 base for J; bases not matched to a gene: 6. The CDR3 is made up of 14 amino acids. Germline CDR1 and CDR2: SNHLY and FYNNEI. Here the CDR3 DNA reads TGTGCCAGCAACGGACAGGCGGCCCAAGAGACCCAGTACTTC. This gives the protein CASNGQAAQETQYF.

The chain combines TRBV28 with TRBJ1-3; D possibly corresponds to TRBD1 (6 bases). Trimming removed 3 bases from V and 0 bases from J, with 12 bases in between. CDR1 is MDHEN, CDR2 SYDVKM, per germline. The CDR3 covers 16 residues. The CDR3 is CASSFRDNHSGNTIYF. The CDR3 coding sequence is TGTGCCAGCAGTTTTCGGGACAACCACTCTGGAAACACCATATATTTT.

This chain joins TRBV5-1 and TRBJ2-3; 7 nucleotides match TRBD1. The CDR3 is made up of 14 amino acids. The ends lost 1 base at V and 1 base at J; junction bases unmatched: 0. The germline V gene encodes CDR1 SGHRS and CDR2 YFSETQ. CDR3 region: CASSLQGGTDTQYF. In DNA form, the CDR3 reads TGCGCCAGCAGCTTGCAGGGGGGCACAGATACGCAGTATTTT.

The rearrangement links TRBV7-2 to TRBJ1-5; perhaps TRBD1 as D (6 bases). The CDR3 is 16 amino acids. Trimming left V 5 bases short and J 7 bases short, with 21 bases between. CDR1 and CDR2 from the germline V gene are SGHTA and FQGNSA. The CDR3 coding sequence is TGTGCCAGCAGCCACTCCCGCAGGGGAAGGGTACAGCCCCAGCATTTT. Translation gives CASSHSRRGRVQPQHF. Combining the CDR3 with reference TRBV7-2 and TRBJ1-5 gives the whole variable domain GAGVSQSPSNKVTEKGKDVELRCDPISGHTALYWYRQSLGQGLEFLIYFQGNSAPDKSGLPSDRFSAERTGGSVSTLTIQRTQQEDSAVYLCASSHSRRGRVQPQHFGDGTRLSIL.

The V gene is TRBV27, the J gene TRBJ2-3; D might be TRBD1 (5 bases). The V end lost 3 bases, the J end lost 5 bases, and 12 bases lay between the germline ends. The V gene's germline CDR1 is MNHEY and CDR2 SMNVEV (reference sequence). This CDR3 comprises 14 residues. The CDR3 here is CASSLTAPLDTQYF. CDR3 in DNA: TGTGCCAGCAGTTTGACAGCGCCCTTAGATACGCAGTATTTT.

The chain carries TRBV4-1 and TRBJ2-7, with TRBD2 matching over 12 bases. The germline V gene has CDR1 MGHRA and CDR2 YSYEKL. The CDR3 extends over 15 amino acids. V was clipped by 1 base and J by 4 bases; unmatched bases: 2. The CDR3 DNA is TGCGCCAGCAGCCAAGTGACTAGCGGGAGATACGAGCAGTACTTC. It encodes CASSQVTSGRYEQYF.

The chain links TRBV2 to TRBJ1-5, with a tentative D call TRBD1 (6 bases). The CDR3 covers 16 residues. From germline, CDR1 is SNHLY and CDR2 FYNNEI. Between the trimmed V and J ends, which lost 6 bases and 3 bases, there was a span of 18 bases. CDR3 DNA sequence: TGTGCCAGCAGAGAAAATCCAGGGGCGACCAATCAGCCCCAGCATTTT. It is translated as CASRENPGATNQPQHF.

A few counts support this clone. V and J are TRBV19 and TRBJ2-2; D call uncertain. Looked up from germline, CDR1 is LNHDA and CDR2 is SQIVND (reference sequence). Trimming shortened V by 5 bases and J by 1 base, and 8 bases separated the two germline ends. This CDR3 region has 14 residues. CDR3 in amino acids: CASSPQLNTGELFF. CDR3 DNA: TGTGCCAGTAGTCCGCAATTGAACACCGGGGAGCTGTTTTTT.

About this clone: A junction end diverges from the germline sequence, so it may reflect a read error. CDR3 nucleotide sequence: TGCGCCAGCAGCTTGGCCAACCGACGTCCCGACTTC. Amino acid sequence: CASSLANRRPDF. The J gene is TRBJ2-5, the V gene TRBV5-1; no clear D gene. The length of the CDR3 is 12 residues. Germline CDR1 reads SGHRS; CDR2 reads YFSETQ.

V usage is TRBV2 and J usage is TRBJ1-1, with a weak D call TRBD1 (5 bases). The CDR3 sequence is 15 residues long. The V end was cut by 5 bases, the J end by 0 bases, with 13 bases between. From germline, CDR1 is SNHLY and CDR2 FYNNEI. The CDR3 sequence: CASSSGRGMNTEAFF. The DNA for the CDR3 is TGTGCCAGCAGTAGCGGACGGGGCATGAACACTGAAGCTTTCTTT.

This clone appeared a single time. This chain connects TRBV28 to TRBJ1-4, with TRBD1 identical over 7 bases. The CDR3 is 14 residues long. In germline, CDR1 is MDHEN, CDR2 SYDVKM. J gave up 8 bases and V 6 bases, and 9 bases lay outside the gene matches. CDR3 sequence: CASRLDRVGEKLFF. CDR3 DNA: TGTGCCAGCAGGCTCGACAGGGTGGGGGAAAAACTGTTTTTT.